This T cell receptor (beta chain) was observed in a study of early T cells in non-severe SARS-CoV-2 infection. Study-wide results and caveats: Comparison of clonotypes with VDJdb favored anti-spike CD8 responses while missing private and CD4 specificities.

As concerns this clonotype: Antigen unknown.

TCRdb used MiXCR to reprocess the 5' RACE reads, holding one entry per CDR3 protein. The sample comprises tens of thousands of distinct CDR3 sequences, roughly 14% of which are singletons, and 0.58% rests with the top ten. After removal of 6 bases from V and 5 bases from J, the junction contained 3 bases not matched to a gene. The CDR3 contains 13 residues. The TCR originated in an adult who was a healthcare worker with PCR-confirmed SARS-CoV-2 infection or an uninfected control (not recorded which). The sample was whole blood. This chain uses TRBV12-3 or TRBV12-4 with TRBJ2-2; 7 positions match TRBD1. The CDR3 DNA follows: TGTGCCAGCAGCAGACAGGGTACCGGGGAGCTGTTTTTT. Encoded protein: CASSRQGTGELFF.